These 13 T cell receptor beta chains originate from one sample sequenced in a study of Graves' ophthalmopathy and Graves' hyperthyroidism. Researchers took RNA transcripts and amplified TCR beta CDR3 regions from them. First-round RT-PCR relied on HTBI primers, and a second-round multiplex PCR came next. In TCRdb, the multiplex PCR reads were re-called with MiXCR into one record per CDR3 protein. The table records roughly 500,000 distinct CDR3 sequences, roughly 14% of them present only once. Source material: blood. Receptors were obtained from a young woman with Graves' ophthalmopathy.

This clonotype was counted at least ten times. The V gene is TRBV4-1, the J gene TRBJ1-1; D unresolved. In germline, CDR1 is MGHRA, CDR2 YSYEKL. The CDR3 is 14 amino acids. Deletions cut 0 bases from V and 4 bases from J, with 9 bases between. For the CDR3, the DNA is TGCGCCAGCAGCCAAGATCGCACCGGCACTGAAGCTTTCTTT. Residues: CASSQDRTGTEAFF.

At least ten counts were recorded for this clonotype. This chain links TRBV28 with TRBJ1-5; the match to TRBD1 covers 7 bases. V gave up 4 bases and J gave up 10 bases; unmatched junction bases: 10. Germline lookup yields CDR1 MDHEN and CDR2 SYDVKM. The CDR3 covers 14 residues. The CDR3 here is CASSSGTENGPQHF. The CDR3, as DNA: TGTGCCAGCAGTTCCGGGACAGAGAATGGTCCCCAGCATTTT. The full variable domain, in which reference TRBV28 and TRBJ1-5 provide the parts outside the CDR3, is DVKVTQSSRYLVKRTGEKVFLECVQDMDHENMFWYRQDPGLGLRLIYFSYDVKMKEKGDIPEGYSVSREKKERFSLILESASTNQTSMYLCASSSGTENGPQHFGDGTRLSIL.

In this sample, this clonotype turned up many times. This chain connects TRBV6-5 to TRBJ1-2; D gene ambiguous. The CDR3 consists of 14 residues. V lost 4 bases and J 1 base, leaving 10 bases between the germline ends. Germline assignment: CDR1 MNHEY and CDR2 SVGAGI. CDR3 bases: TGTGCCAGCAGTTCATCGCGTATTAACTATGGCTACACCTTC. Its protein product is CASSSSRINYGYTF.

This clonotype was observed many times. CDR3 DNA sequence: TGTGCCAGTACAGGGGGCTTTAAAGCTTTCTTT. It yields the protein CASTGGFKAFF. The V call is TRBV6-5, the J call TRBJ1-1; 9 bases map to TRBD1. Germline V CDR1 and CDR2: MNHEY, SVGAGI. This CDR3 has 11 amino acids. The ends lost 9 bases at V and 9 bases at J; junction bases unmatched: 5.

The chain employs TRBV5-5 and TRBJ1-1, with D perhaps TRBD1 (5 bases). The CDR3 covers 13 residues. The germline V gene has CDR1 SGHKS and CDR2 YYEKEE (reference sequence). V was clipped by 4 bases and J by 10 bases, with 17 bases between them. In nucleotides, the CDR3 is TGTGCCAGCAGCCCCGGGACGGGCCTGGGAGCTTTCTTT. Encoded protein: CASSPGTGLGAFF. Drawing the rest from reference TRBV5-5 and TRBJ1-1, the complete variable domain is DAGVTQSPTHLIKTRGQQVTLRCSPISGHKSVSWYQQVLGQGPQFIFQYYEKEERGRGNFPDRFSARQFPNYSSELNVNALLLGDSALYLCASSPGTGLGAFFGQGTRLTVV.

This clonotype was observed many times. The rearrangement joins TRBV12-3 or TRBV12-4 to TRBJ2-7; D call uncertain. V was trimmed by 3 bases and J by 7 bases, leaving 10 bases between them. CDR3 length: 12 residues. CDR3 sequence reads: CASSFEVGEQYF. The CDR3 nucleotides read TGTGCCAGCAGTTTCGAGGTAGGGGAGCAGTACTTC.

This clonotype was recorded many times. The rearrangement uses TRBV20-1 and TRBJ1-2; D might be TRBD1 (5 bases). V lost 7 bases and J lost 4, with 13 bases in between. This CDR3 comprises 12 residues. Germline assignment: CDR1 DFQATT and CDR2 SNEGSKA (reference sequence). CDR3 amino acids: CSGAQGTYGYTF. The DNA of the CDR3 is TGCAGTGGAGCTCAGGGTACCTATGGCTACACCTTC.

This clonotype was counted ten times or more. The chain carries TRBV12-3 or TRBV12-4 and TRBJ2-5, with a weak D call TRBD2 (6 bases). Trimming cost V 7 bases and J 1 base, with 10 bases left between them. The length of the CDR3 is 13 residues. The DNA of the CDR3 is TGTGCCAGCAAGCCGGGGGTCCAAGAGACCCAGTACTTC. Its translation is CASKPGVQETQYF.

This clonotype was detected ten times or more. The chain links TRBV28 to TRBJ2-7; maybe TRBD2 (6 bases). Germline V gene data show CDR1 as MDHEN and CDR2 as SYDVKM. V lost 8 bases and J lost 3, with 20 bases in between. The CDR3 is 15 residues long. The DNA of the CDR3 is TGTGCCAGCGCTACTGGGGGGATGGGGATCTACGAGCAGTACTTC. Encoded protein: CASATGGMGIYEQYF.

Many counts were recorded for this clonotype. This chain connects TRBV6-5 to TRBJ1-2; the D gene is possibly TRBD1 (5 bases). V was trimmed by 3 bases and J by 4 bases, leaving 12 bases between them. This CDR3 region has 14 residues. In germline, CDR1 is MNHEY, CDR2 SVGAGI. CDR3 DNA sequence: TGTGCCAGCAGTTATAACAGGCGAGCCTATGGCTACACCTTC. Protein sequence: CASSYNRRAYGYTF.

This clonotype was picked up many times. The chain links TRBV27 to TRBJ2-7; no firm D call. Looked up from germline, CDR1 is MNHEY and CDR2 is SMNVEV (reference sequence). Trimming left V 2 bases short and J 1 base short, with 12 bases between. This CDR3 contains 15 residues. The CDR3, as DNA: TGTGCCAGCAGTTTAAGGCCCGATCTATCCTACGAGCAGTACTTC. It codes for CASSLRPDLSYEQYF.

This clonotype has a count of ten or more. The chain carries TRBV27 and TRBJ2-7, with D possibly matching TRBD2 (5 bases). This CDR3 contains 11 residues. Trimming removed 3 bases from V and 5 bases from J, with 5 bases in between. Germline V gene data show CDR1 as MNHEY and CDR2 as SMNVEV (reference sequence). The CDR3 coding sequence is TGTGCCAGCAGTTTCGGGAACGAGCAGTACTTC. It is translated as CASSFGNEQYF.

In this sample, this clonotype turned up many times. The chain combines TRBV12-3 or TRBV12-4 with TRBJ1-2; D is unresolved. This CDR3 is 12 amino acids long. Trimming took off 3 bases at V and 8 bases at J, with 10 bases between the two ends. The DNA of the CDR3 is TGTGCCAGCAGTTTTTCTACCATCGGCTACACCTTC. This translates into CASSFSTIGYTF.